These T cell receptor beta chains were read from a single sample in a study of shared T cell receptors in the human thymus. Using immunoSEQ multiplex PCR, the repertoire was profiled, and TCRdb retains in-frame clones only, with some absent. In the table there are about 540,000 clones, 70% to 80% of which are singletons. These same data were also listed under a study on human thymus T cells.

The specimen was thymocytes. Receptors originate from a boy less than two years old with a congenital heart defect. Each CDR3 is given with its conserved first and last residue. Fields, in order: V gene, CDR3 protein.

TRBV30 CAWSVHRVNYTSEAGTYEQYF
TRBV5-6 CASSLWGVQPQHF
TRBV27 CASSLSAPGTESHEQYF
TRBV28 CASIKPGQGGLETQYF
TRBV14 CASSQERYRPPPLDTIYF
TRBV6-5 CASSWATSGNEQFF
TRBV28 CAFPSGTPSDTQYF
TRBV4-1 CASSQGSGTGGTDTQYF
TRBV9 CASSGGMMGGGINEQFF
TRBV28 CASSLRGDQPQHF
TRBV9 CASSVCGLAEETQYF
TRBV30 CAWSGIRGISSTDTQYF
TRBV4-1 CASSQESEVQETQYF
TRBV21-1 CASSKAGRRDSEQYF
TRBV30 CAWSVQGTYNEQFF
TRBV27 CASSLVRPSGINTGELFF
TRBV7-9 CASSNSIFSGNTIYF
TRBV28 CASRPGLAGEEQFF
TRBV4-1 CASSRRTDYRSSGANVLTF
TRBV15 CATSRGTGLIVQYF